The subject of this entry is one TCR beta chain. This specimen comes from a study of shared T cell receptors in the human thymus. The assay was immunoSEQ multiplex PCR, and TCRdb's table has in-frame clones only and misses some. The data show almost 550,000 clones, with 78% seen just once and more than 0.01% held by the top ten. Looked up from germline, CDR1 is LGHNA and CDR2 is YSLEER. The CDR3 runs 18 residues. V shed 2 bases and J shed 3 bases, with 22 bases lying between them. The same specimen was also included in a second study, on human thymus T cells. From that report: Healthy Finnish infants undergoing corrective surgery for congenital heart defects provided the donor material. Thymus was obtained from resections taken during corrective heart surgery. Both thymic and peripheral blood repertoires showed apparently biased V and J usage. Unrelated individuals had highly overlapping thymic repertoires, as reported in related research.

The sample comprised thymocytes. V usage is TRBV4-3 and J usage is TRBJ1-2; D is possibly TRBD1 (5 bases). This TCR came from a boy younger than two with a congenital heart defect. In DNA form, the CDR3 reads TGCGCCAGCAGCCAAAAGAGGGAGGACAACCTAGTGGACTATGGCTACACCTTC. Its protein product is CASSQKREDNLVDYGYTF.